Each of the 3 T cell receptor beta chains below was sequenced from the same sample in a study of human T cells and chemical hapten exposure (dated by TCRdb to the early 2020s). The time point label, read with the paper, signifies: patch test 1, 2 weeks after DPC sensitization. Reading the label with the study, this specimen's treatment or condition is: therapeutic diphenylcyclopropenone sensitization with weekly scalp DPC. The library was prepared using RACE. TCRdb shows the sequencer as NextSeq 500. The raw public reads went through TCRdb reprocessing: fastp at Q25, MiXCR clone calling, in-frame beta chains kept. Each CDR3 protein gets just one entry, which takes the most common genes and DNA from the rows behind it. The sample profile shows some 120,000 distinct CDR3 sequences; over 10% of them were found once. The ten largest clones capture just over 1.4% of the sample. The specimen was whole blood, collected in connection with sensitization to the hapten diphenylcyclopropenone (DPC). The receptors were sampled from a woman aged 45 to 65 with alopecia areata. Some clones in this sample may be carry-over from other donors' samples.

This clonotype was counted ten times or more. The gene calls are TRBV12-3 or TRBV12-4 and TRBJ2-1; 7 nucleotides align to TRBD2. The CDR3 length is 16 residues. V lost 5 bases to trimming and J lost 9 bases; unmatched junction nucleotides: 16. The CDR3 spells CASSPPRGSPSGEQFF. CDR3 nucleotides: TGTGCCAGCAGTCCCCCCCGCGGGAGCCCCTCGGGTGAGCAGTTCTTC.

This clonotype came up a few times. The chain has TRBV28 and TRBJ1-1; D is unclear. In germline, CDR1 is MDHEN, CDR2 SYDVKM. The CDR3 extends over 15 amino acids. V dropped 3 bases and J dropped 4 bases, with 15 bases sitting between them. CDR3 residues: CASSFLSESVTEAFF. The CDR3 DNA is TGTGCCAGCAGTTTTTTGTCGGAATCTGTCACTGAAGCTTTCTTT. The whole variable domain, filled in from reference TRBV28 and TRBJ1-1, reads DVKVTQSSRYLVKRTGEKVFLECVQDMDHENMFWYRQDPGLGLRLIYFSYDVKMKEKGDIPEGYSVSREKKERFSLILESASTNQTSMYLCASSFLSESVTEAFFGQGTRLTVV.

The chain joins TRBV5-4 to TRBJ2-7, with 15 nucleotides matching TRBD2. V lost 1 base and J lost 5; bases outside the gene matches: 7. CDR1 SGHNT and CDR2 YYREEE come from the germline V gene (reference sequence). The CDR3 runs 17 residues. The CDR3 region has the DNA TGTGCCAGCAGCTTGTCCGGGACTAGCGGGAGGAGGAACGAGCAGTACTTC. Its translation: CASSLSGTSGRRNEQYF.